This TCR beta chain was profiled in a study of blood T cell repertoires in COVID-19. Trimming removed 0 bases from V and 6 bases from J; junction bases left unmatched: 10. From germline, CDR1 is SQVTM and CDR2 ANQGSEA. The CDR3 length is 15 residues. The table came from immunoSEQ multiplex PCR; TCRdb's copy has only in-frame clones and leaves some out. Of just under 350,000 clones in the sample, 85% to 90% are singletons; the top ten hold more than 5%. The source material was peripheral blood. This receptor was identified in a woman aged 45-60 years with COVID-19, enrolled during active disease. The rearrangement uses TRBV29-1 and TRBJ1-1; 7 bases map to TRBD1. The DNA of the CDR3 is TGCAGCGTTGAAGATGGGCGAGGGGGCAGAGCTGAAGCTTTCTTT. It specifies CSVEDGRGGRAEAFF.